The 18 T cell receptor beta chains presented below share a single source sample, sequenced in a study of blood T cell repertoires in COVID-19. The method was immunoSEQ multiplex PCR; TCRdb's version includes in-frame clones alone and lacks a portion of them. Among 430,000 or so clones listed, roughly 90% were seen once. The sequencing input was PBMCs or T cells enriched from blood (not recorded which). These receptors originate from a middle-aged woman who had recovered from COVID-19.

The V call is TRBV6-5, the J call TRBJ2-7; 8 nucleotides line up with TRBD2. In germline, CDR1 is MNHEY, CDR2 SVGAGI. The CDR3 covers 16 residues. V dropped 2 bases and J dropped 3; count of bases not matched to a gene: 9. CDR3 region: CASSYISAGESYEQYF. The CDR3 nucleotides read TGTGCCAGCAGTTACATCTCAGCGGGAGAAAGCTACGAGCAGTACTTC.

The chain recombines TRBV6-2 or TRBV6-3 with TRBJ2-7; D is perhaps TRBD1 (5 bases). Per germline, CDR1 MNHEY and CDR2 SVGEGT. The CDR3 sequence is 14 residues long. The ends were cut back, 5 bases at V and 5 bases at J, with 16 bases in the middle. The CDR3 sequence: CASSLQGRWDEQYF. DNA of the CDR3: TGTGCCAGCAGTCTCCAGGGTCGTTGGGACGAGCAGTACTTC.

There are a few counts of this clone. The J gene is TRBJ1-5, the V gene TRBV19, with no clear D. The germline V and J ends were trimmed by 3 bases and 4 bases, with 13 bases remaining between them. CDR1 LNHDA and CDR2 SQIVND come from the germline V gene (reference sequence). The CDR3 spans 15 residues. The CDR3 here is CASSILAGVNQPQHF. CDR3 in DNA: TGTGCCAGTAGTATTTTGGCAGGCGTAAATCAGCCCCAGCATTTT. The whole variable domain, remainder taken from reference TRBV19 and TRBJ1-5, is DGGITQSPKYLFRKEGQNVTLSCEQNLNHDAMYWYRQDPGQGLRLIYYSQIVNDFQKGDIAEGYSVSREKKESFPLTVTSAQKNPTAFYLCASSILAGVNQPQHFGDGTRLSIL.

The V call is TRBV4-1, the J call TRBJ1-4, with D tentatively TRBD1 (5 bases). Germline CDR1 reads MGHRA; CDR2 reads YSYEKL. V was shortened by 0 bases and J by 6 bases, with 8 bases between the two germline ends. There are 14 residues in the CDR3. CDR3 nucleotide sequence: TGCGCCAGCAGCCAAGAAGGGGTGGATGAAAAACTGTTTTTT. Its protein product is CASSQEGVDEKLFF.

The rearrangement links TRBV5-5 to TRBJ2-3; 9 bases line up with TRBD1. The trim removed 0 bases at V and 2 bases at J, leaving 7 bases unmatched. Looked up from germline, CDR1 is SGHKS and CDR2 is YYEKEE (reference sequence). The CDR3 length is 17 residues. In nucleotides, the CDR3 is TGTGCCAGCAGCTTGGTCCCCGGGACAGGGACCACAGATACGCAGTATTTT. It encodes CASSLVPGTGTTDTQYF.

CDR3: CASSLGVLAASNEQFF. The CDR3, as DNA: TGTGCCAGCAGCTTGGGAGTCCTAGCGGCTAGTAATGAGCAGTTCTTC. The chain has TRBV5-6 and TRBJ2-1, with 7 bases aligning to TRBD2. V dropped 0 bases and J dropped 7; count of bases not matched to a gene: 10. The CDR3 is made up of 16 amino acids. Germline loops: CDR1 SGHDT, CDR2 YYEEEE.

The chain links TRBV2 to TRBJ2-4; possible D gene TRBD1, 5 bases. Per germline, CDR1 SNHLY and CDR2 FYNNEI. The CDR3 contains 16 residues. Trimming removed 7 bases at V and 0 bases at J, with 16 bases between. CDR3 protein: CASTMTAILAKNIQYF. The CDR3 DNA reads as TGTGCCAGCACAATGACAGCGATTCTAGCCAAAAACATTCAGTACTTC.

This sequence joins TRBV24-1 and TRBJ1-5; TRBD1 matches 7 bases. The V and J ends lost 3 bases and 7 bases, in that order; junction bases with no gene match: 5. This CDR3 has 14 amino acids. CDR1 is KGHDR and CDR2 is SFDVKD in the germline V gene. DNA for the CDR3: TGTGCCACCAGTGATGCAACAGGGGTCCAGCCCCAGCATTTT. Translated, it gives CATSDATGVQPQHF.

This clone came up a few times. CDR3 in amino acids: CASSLTGQGSGYTF. The CDR3 DNA reads as TGTGCCAGCAGCTTAACGGGACAGGGCAGTGGCTACACCTTC. This chain uses TRBV7-2 with TRBJ1-2; 9 bases agree with TRBD1. CDR1 and CDR2 (germline): SGHTA, FQGNSA. This CDR3 is 14 amino acids long. V gave up 2 bases and J gave up 7 bases; unmatched junction bases: 5.

The V and J genes are TRBV5-4 and TRBJ2-1; D possibly corresponds to TRBD2 (5 bases). Germline V lookup: CDR1 SGHNT, CDR2 YYREEE (reference sequence). Between the trimmed V and J ends, which lost 3 bases and 5 bases, there was a span of 6 bases. The CDR3 length is 12 residues. The CDR3 DNA follows: TGTGCCAGCAGCTCAGCGGACAATGAGCAGTTCTTC. The encoded protein is CASSSADNEQFF.

The chain combines TRBV15 with TRBJ1-3; 7 bases line up with TRBD1. The CDR3 totals 15 residues. The V gene's germline CDR1 is LNHNV and CDR2 YYDKDF (reference sequence). Germline trimming cut 0 bases from V and 4 bases from J; bases unmatched to any gene: 3. CDR3 in DNA: TGTGCCACCAGCAGAGACCCGGGACAGGGAAACACCATATATTTT. Its translation is CATSRDPGQGNTIYF.

The chain links TRBV4-2 to TRBJ2-7; weak D call: TRBD1 (6 bases). Looked up from germline, CDR1 is LGHNA and CDR2 is YNFKEQ. The CDR3 consists of 16 residues. Deletions cut 4 bases from V and 3 bases from J, with 19 bases between. The CDR3 loop reads CASSLTLQGTSYEQYF. The CDR3 coding sequence is TGTGCCAGCAGCCTCACCCTACAGGGAACCAGCTACGAGCAGTACTTC.

This clone is a singleton in its sample. This chain links TRBV29-1 with TRBJ1-1; TRBD1 aligns across 8 bases. Trimming removed 2 bases from V and 4 bases from J; junction bases left unmatched: 6. This CDR3 contains 14 residues. In germline, CDR1 is SQVTM, CDR2 ANQGSEA. The CDR3: CSVERRGLGTEAFF. CDR3 nucleotides: TGCAGCGTTGAACGCAGGGGGCTGGGCACTGAAGCTTTCTTT.

This chain joins TRBV18 and TRBJ1-1; TRBD1 is a possible D gene (5 bases). Trimming cost V 6 bases and J 4 bases, with 15 bases left between them. Germline V gives CDR1 KGHSH, CDR2 LQKENI. The CDR3 extends over 14 amino acids. CDR3: CASSSGPGGTEAFF. CDR3 bases: TGTGCCAGCTCCTCGGGTCCGGGGGGCACTGAAGCTTTCTTT.

V and J are TRBV7-2 and TRBJ2-5, with 9 bases aligning to TRBD2. There are 18 residues in the CDR3. The germline V gene encodes CDR1 SGHTA and CDR2 FQGNSA. The V segment lost 5 bases and the J segment 4 bases; nucleotides outside the gene matches: 17. The CDR3 region has the DNA TGTGCCAGCAGCCTTCAACCCCCGGGACTAGCCGTTCGAGAGACCCAGTACTTC. Amino acids: CASSLQPPGLAVRETQYF.

This chain joins TRBV4-1 and TRBJ2-7, with 8 bases aligning to TRBD2. V lost 0 bases, J lost 6 bases, and 7 bases stayed unmatched. Germline assignment: CDR1 MGHRA and CDR2 YSYEKL. The CDR3 is 15 residues long. This CDR3 is CASSQDLPGRVEQYF. The DNA of the CDR3 is TGCGCCAGCAGCCAAGATCTTCCCGGGAGGGTCGAGCAGTACTTC.

The J gene is TRBJ2-1, the V gene TRBV11-3; 12 bases align to TRBD1. Trimming at V came to 0 bases and at J to 8 bases, leaving 2 bases not matched to a gene. Germline values: CDR1 SGHNT, CDR2 YENEEA. This CDR3 spans 15 amino acids. The CDR3 loop is CASSLEGQGAYEQFF. The CDR3 DNA sequence: TGTGCCAGCAGCTTAGAGGGACAGGGGGCGTATGAGCAGTTCTTC. The variable domain in full, completed from reference TRBV11-3 and TRBJ2-1, reads EAGVVQSPRYKIIEKKQPVAFWCNPISGHNTLYWYLQNLGQGPELLIRYENEEAVDDSQLPKDRFSAERLKGVDSTLKIQPAELGDSAVYLCASSLEGQGAYEQFFGPGTRLTVL.

V is TRBV5-1 and J is TRBJ2-1, with TRBD2 matching 9 bases. This CDR3 spans 17 amino acids. CDR1 SGHRS and CDR2 YFSETQ come from the germline V gene. The V and J ends lost 2 bases and 3 bases, in that order; junction bases with no gene match: 9. CDR3 sequence: CASSLRGPSGIYNEQFF. CDR3 bases: TGCGCCAGCAGCTTAAGGGGTCCTAGCGGGATCTACAATGAGCAGTTCTTC.